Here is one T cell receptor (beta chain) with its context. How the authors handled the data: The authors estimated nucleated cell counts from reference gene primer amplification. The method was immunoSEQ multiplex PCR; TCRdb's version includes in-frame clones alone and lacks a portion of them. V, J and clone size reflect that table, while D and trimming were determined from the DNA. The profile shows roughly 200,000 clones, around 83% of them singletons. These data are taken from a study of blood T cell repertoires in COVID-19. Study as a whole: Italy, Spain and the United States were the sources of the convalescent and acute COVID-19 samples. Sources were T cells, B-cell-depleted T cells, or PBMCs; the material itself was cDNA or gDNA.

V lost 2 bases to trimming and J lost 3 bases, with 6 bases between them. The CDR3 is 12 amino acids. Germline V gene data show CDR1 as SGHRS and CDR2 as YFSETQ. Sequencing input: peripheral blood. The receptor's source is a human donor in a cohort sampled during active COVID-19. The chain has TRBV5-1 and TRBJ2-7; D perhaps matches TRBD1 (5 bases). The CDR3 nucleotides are TGCGCCAGCAGCTTCCAGGGCTACGAGCAGTACTTC. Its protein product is CASSFQGYEQYF.